Below, one T cell receptor beta chain is given with its context. From germline, CDR1 is SGDLS and CDR2 YYNGEE. CDR3 length: 14 amino acids. After removal of 0 bases from V and 8 bases from J, the junction contained 7 bases not matched to a gene. Sequenced by immunoSEQ multiplex PCR; TCRdb stores in-frame clones only, minus some. The table has roughly 34,000 clones, roughly 90% seen once; the top ten hold 3.5%. This entry belongs to a study of T cell changes during pregnancy in multiple sclerosis. The rearrangement joins TRBV9 to TRBJ1-2; TRBD1 matches at 7 bases. The sample here was CD8+ T cells from peripheral blood mononuclear cells, taken in the third trimester of pregnancy. The sequence was obtained from a female donor with multiple sclerosis, enrolled in a pregnancy study. CDR3 loop: CASSVDEGALGYTF. CDR3 bases: TGTGCCAGCAGCGTAGACGAGGGGGCGCTGGGCTACACCTTC.